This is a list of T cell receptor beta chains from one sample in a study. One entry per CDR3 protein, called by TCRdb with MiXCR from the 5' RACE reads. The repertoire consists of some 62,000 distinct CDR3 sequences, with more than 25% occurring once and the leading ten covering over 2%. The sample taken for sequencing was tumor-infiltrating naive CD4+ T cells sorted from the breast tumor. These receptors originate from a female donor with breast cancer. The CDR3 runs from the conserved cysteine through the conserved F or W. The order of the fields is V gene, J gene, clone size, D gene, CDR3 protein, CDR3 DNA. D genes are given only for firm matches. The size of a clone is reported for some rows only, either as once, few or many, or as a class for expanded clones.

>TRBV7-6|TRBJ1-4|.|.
CASSLPYEKLFF
TGTGCCAGCAGCCTCCCATATGAAAAACTGTTTTTT
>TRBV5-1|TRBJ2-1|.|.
CASTMMTSSNEQFF
TGCGCCAGCACCATGATGACCTCGAGTAATGAGCAGTTCTTC
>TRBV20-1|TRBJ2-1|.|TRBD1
CSGTRGLGNNEQFF
TGCAGTGGAACGAGGGGGCTAGGGAACAATGAGCAGTTCTTC
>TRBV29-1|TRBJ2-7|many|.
CSVEDGAYEQYF
TGCAGCGTTGAGGATGGGGCCTACGAGCAGTACTTC
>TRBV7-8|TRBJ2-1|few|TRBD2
CASSGRGASGTYNEQFF
TGTGCCAGCAGCGGCCGTGGGGCTAGCGGGACCTACAATGAGCAGTTCTTC
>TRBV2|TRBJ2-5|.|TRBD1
CASKPGQGAGETQYF
TGTGCCAGCAAACCGGGACAGGGGGCCGGAGAGACCCAGTACTTC
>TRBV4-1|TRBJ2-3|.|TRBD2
CASSHGLAVTDTQYF
TGCGCCAGCAGCCACGGACTAGCGGTCACAGATACGCAGTATTTT
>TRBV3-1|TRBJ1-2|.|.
CASSQYNGNYGYTF
TGTGCCAGCAGCCAATACAACGGTAACTATGGCTACACCTTC
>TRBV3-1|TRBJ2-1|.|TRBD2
CASSQERLAGFNEQFF
TGTGCCAGCAGCCAAGAAAGACTAGCGGGGTTCAATGAGCAGTTCTTC
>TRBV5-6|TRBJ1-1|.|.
CASSQIQGRTEAFF
TGTGCCAGCAGCCAGATTCAGGGGAGGACTGAAGCTTTCTTT
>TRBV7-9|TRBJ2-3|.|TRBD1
CASSPNRGLKLDTQYF
TGTGCCAGCAGCCCGAACAGGGGTCTGAAGTTGGATACGCAGTATTTT
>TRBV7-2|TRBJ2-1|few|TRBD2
CASSPGSGNYNEQFF
TGTGCCAGCAGCCCGGGGAGCGGGAACTACAATGAGCAGTTCTTC
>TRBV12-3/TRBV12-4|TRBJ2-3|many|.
CASSNEFGTDTQYF
TGTGCCAGCAGTAATGAGTTTGGCACAGATACGCAGTATTTT
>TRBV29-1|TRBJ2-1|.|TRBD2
CSVAGTSGYNEQFF
TGCAGCGTCGCCGGGACTAGCGGTTACAATGAGCAGTTCTTC
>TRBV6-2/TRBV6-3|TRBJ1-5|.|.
CASRIQDNQPQHF
TGTGCCAGCAGGATACAGGACAATCAGCCCCAGCATTTT
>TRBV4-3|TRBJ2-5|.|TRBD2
CASSLGNPGGEETQYF
TGCGCCAGCAGCCTAGGAAACCCTGGGGGGGAAGAGACCCAGTACTTC
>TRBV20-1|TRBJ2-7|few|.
CSASSPRTYEQYF
TGCAGTGCTAGTAGTCCCCGCACCTACGAGCAGTACTTC
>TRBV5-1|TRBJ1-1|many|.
CASNVNMNTEAFF
TGCGCCAGCAATGTCAACATGAACACTGAAGCTTTCTTT
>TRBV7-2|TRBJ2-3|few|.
CASSPQLGGDTQYF
TGTGCCAGCAGCCCCCAACTCGGTGGAGATACGCAGTATTTT
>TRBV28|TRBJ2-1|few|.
CASSLVSRPQFF
TGTGCCAGCAGTTTAGTTAGTAGGCCACAGTTCTTC
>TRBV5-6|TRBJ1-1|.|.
CASSQIIWGARAEAFF
TGTGCCAGCAGCCAAATCATTTGGGGGGCTAGGGCTGAAGCTTTCTTT
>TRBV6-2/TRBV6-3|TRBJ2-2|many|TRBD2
CASSLAGSTGELFF
TGTGCCAGCAGTCTAGCGGGGAGCACCGGGGAGCTGTTTTTT
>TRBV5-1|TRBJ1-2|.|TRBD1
CASSITTGGGYYGYTF
TGCGCCAGCAGCATTACGACAGGGGGGGGATACTATGGCTACACCTTC
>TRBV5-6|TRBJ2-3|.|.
CASSLGGPRDTQYF
TGTGCCAGCAGCTTGGGGGGGCCGAGAGATACGCAGTATTTT
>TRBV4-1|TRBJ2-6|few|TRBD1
CASSHRTGQGVGGANVLTF
TGCGCCAGCAGCCACCGAACGGGACAGGGCGTAGGTGGGGCCAACGTCCTGACTTTC
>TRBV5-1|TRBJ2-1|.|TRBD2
CASSFSGVLDDEQFF
TGCGCCAGCAGCTTTAGCGGGGTCCTTGACGATGAGCAGTTCTTC
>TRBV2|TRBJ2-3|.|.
CASSRQAITDTQYF
TGTGCCAGCTCGCGACAGGCGATCACAGATACGCAGTATTTT
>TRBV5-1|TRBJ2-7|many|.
CASSLEGGPSYEQYF
TGCGCCAGCAGCTTGGAGGGGGGCCCCTCCTACGAGCAGTACTTC
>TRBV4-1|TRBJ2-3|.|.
CASSQVNGKVTTDTQYF
TGCGCCAGCAGCCAAGTGAATGGGAAGGTTACCACAGATACGCAGTATTTT
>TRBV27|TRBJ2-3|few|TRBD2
CASSFLADTDTQYF
TGTGCCAGCAGTTTTCTAGCGGACACAGATACGCAGTATTTT
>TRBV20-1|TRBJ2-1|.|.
CSAPPPGAPYNEQFF
TGCAGTGCTCCCCCTCCGGGAGCCCCATACAATGAGCAGTTCTTC
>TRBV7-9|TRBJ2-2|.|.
CASRRDLTGGLFF
TGTGCCAGCAGGAGGGACCTCACCGGGGGGCTGTTTTTT